The clone carrying this T cell receptor beta chain was seen many times. The antigen remains undetermined. The sample is drawn from a study of read filtering for tumor transcriptome and immune sequencing. At the level of the study: Revised staging placed 8 patients in R-ISS I, over 15 in II, roughly 7 in III.

The library was built from 400 ng RNA with molecular barcoded adaptors for alpha/delta and beta/gamma chains. TCRdb reprocessed the reads via MiXCR and lists one record per CDR3 protein. The data hold 40,000 to 55,000 distinct CDR3 sequences, with about 19% observed a single time. Looked up from germline, CDR1 is SQVTM and CDR2 is ANQGSEA. The length of the CDR3 is 15 residues. V was trimmed by 4 bases and J by 0 bases, leaving 12 bases between them. Study-level results: Compared with RNA-seq, IR-seq gave much higher clonotype depth and reliability. This fraction held mixed bone marrow immune cells after CD138-negative sorting.

The specimen was a population of CD138-negative cells sorted from bone marrow. The sequence derives from a donor aged 40 or older with multiple myeloma. The chain uses TRBV29-1 and TRBJ2-2, with D perhaps matching TRBD1 or TRBD2 (6 bases each). The CDR3 DNA reads TGCAGCGTTGTTAGCGGACAGACGAACACCGGGGAGCTGTTTTTT. This codes for CSVVSGQTNTGELFF.